Listed below are T cell receptor beta chains from one sample, sequenced in a study of regulatory T cells in long-lasting Graves disease. TCRdb ran MiXCR on the multiplex PCR reads and lists one entry per CDR3 protein. The sample shows some 490,000 distinct CDR3 sequences, approximately 12% of them seen only once. Separately, the same data were catalogued under a study of T cells in Graves' hyperthyroidism and ophthalmopathy.

The sample consisted of peripheral blood mononuclear cells (PBMCs), taken at new diagnosis, from a patient treated with antithyroid drugs. The receptors shown here come from a woman in her thirties with Graves disease. Both conserved end residues are part of each CDR3. A D gene is named only where the DNA matches it firmly. Only part of the rows carry a size: once, few, many, or a class if the clone is expanded.

j_call clone_size d_call v_call cdr3_nt cdr3_aa
TRBJ2-1 many . TRBV2 TGTGCCAGCAGTGAAGACTATTACAATGAGCAGTTCTTC CASSEDYYNEQFF
TRBJ2-1 many TRBD1 TRBV18 TGCGCCAGCTCACGGACAGGGGGCTACAATGAGCAGTTCTTC CASSRTGGYNEQFF
TRBJ1-2 many TRBD1 TRBV19 TGTGCCAGTAGTACGTCCGACAGGGATGGCTACACCTTC CASSTSDRDGYTF
TRBJ2-5 . . TRBV4-1 TGCGCCAGCAGCCAAGATCATGGCTCCGGCGGGGAGACCCAGTACTTC CASSQDHGSGGETQYF
TRBJ2-5 many TRBD1 TRBV7-9 TGTGCCAGCAGCTTAGCGCTAAAGGGGACAGGGCCCTACTTC CASSLALKGTGPYF
TRBJ2-1 . TRBD1 TRBV27 TGTGCCAGCAGTTCAACAGGGGGCGCCTACAATGAGCAGTTCTTC CASSSTGGAYNEQFF
TRBJ2-7 many TRBD1 TRBV28 TGTGCCAGCAGTGAGCCGGGACAGGGGTCCTACGAGCAGTACTTC CASSEPGQGSYEQYF
TRBJ2-7 . TRBD2 TRBV7-9 TGTGCCAGCAGCTTAGGGCCTAGCGGTTCCTACGAGCAGTACTTC CASSLGPSGSYEQYF
TRBJ2-2 few . TRBV25-1 TGTGCCAGCAGTGAATCTACCTTTTATGGGGGAAAGGGAACGAACGGGGAGCTGTTTTTT CASSESTFYGGKGTNGELFF
TRBJ2-2 . TRBD2 TRBV19 TGTGCCAGTACCCCGCGGGAGGGGGATACCGGGGAGCTGTTTTTT CASTPREGDTGELFF
TRBJ2-3 many TRBD2 TRBV7-8 TGTGCCAGCAGCTTACCAGAACTAGCGGGAGTACACTTCAGCACAGATACGCAGTATTTT CASSLPELAGVHFSTDTQYF
TRBJ1-4 many . TRBV6-5 TGTGCCAGCAGTTACGTGAAGGGGGATGTAAGACTGTTTTTT CASSYVKGDVRLFF
TRBJ1-2 . . TRBV7-9 TGTGCCAGCAGCTTACACTCAGGGCAGGGTCGCTATGGCTACACCTTC CASSLHSGQGRYGYTF
TRBJ2-3 . . TRBV5-1 TGCGCCGGCAGCTTTCTAGCAAGGCTGGGAGATACGCAGTATTTT CAGSFLARLGDTQYF